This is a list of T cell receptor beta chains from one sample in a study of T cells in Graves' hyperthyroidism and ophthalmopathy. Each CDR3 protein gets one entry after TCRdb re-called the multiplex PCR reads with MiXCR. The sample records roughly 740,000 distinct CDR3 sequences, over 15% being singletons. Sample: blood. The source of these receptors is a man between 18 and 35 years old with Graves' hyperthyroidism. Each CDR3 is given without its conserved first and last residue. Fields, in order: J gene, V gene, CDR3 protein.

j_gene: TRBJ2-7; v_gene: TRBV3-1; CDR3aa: ASTHLGPLAGMDEQY
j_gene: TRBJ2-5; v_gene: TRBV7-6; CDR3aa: ASSFSSRKETQY
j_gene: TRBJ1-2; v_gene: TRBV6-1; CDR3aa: ASMRFSSIGSNYGYT
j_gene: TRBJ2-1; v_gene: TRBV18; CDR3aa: ASSLGQGEEQF
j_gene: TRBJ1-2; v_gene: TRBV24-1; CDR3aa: ATIIPGPGITYGYT
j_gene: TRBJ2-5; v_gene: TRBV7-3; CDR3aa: ASSLTAGWETQY
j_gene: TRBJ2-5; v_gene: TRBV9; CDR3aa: ASSSPGTPETQY
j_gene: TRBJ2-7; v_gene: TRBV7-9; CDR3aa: TLGVGYEQY
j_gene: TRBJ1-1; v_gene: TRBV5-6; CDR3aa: ASSKRYGNTEAF
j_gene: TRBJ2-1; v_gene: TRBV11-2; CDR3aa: ASSLRLAGVGSYNEQF
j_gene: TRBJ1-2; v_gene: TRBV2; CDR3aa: ASRIQGGTGGYT
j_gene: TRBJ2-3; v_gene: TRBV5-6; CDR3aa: ASSLFVTGSTDTQY
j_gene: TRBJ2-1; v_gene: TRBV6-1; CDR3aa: ASSQGGQGSMKQF
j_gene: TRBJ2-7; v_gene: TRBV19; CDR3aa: ATRLDSNYEQY
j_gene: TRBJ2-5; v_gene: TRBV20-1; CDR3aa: SAGARIQETQY
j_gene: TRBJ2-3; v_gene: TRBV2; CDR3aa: ASSEQRGGDTQY
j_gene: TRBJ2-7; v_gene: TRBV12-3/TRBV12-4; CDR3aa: ASSDTGTPYEQY
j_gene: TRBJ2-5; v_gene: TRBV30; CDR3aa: AWKLGYPQETQY
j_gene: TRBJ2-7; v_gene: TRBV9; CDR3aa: ASSVYGGSYEQY
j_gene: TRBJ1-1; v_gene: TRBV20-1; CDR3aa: SARDTLRGSTLMNTEAF
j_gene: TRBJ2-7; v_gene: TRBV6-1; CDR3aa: ASSRGSDPGSVPYEQY
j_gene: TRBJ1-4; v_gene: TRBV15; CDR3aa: ATSRDRGAEKLF
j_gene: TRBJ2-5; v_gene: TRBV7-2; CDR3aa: ASSLVAGSQETQY
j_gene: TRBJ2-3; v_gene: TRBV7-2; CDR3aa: ASSERGSPDTQY
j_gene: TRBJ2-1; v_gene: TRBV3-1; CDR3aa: ASSQELAGRVQF
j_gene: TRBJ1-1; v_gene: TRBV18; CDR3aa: ASFTSPTLGAF
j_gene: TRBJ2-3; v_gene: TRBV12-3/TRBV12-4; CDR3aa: ASSLVLAASTDTQY
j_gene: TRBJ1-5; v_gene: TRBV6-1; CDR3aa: ASRTQGNQPQH
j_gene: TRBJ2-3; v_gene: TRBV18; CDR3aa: ASSPPRLFTDTQY
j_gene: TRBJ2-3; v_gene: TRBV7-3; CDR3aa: ASSSLAGGLGDTQY
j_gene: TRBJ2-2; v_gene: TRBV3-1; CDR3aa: ASSQDRGNTGELF
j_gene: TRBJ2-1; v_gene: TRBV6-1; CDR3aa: ASMAGGGNEQF
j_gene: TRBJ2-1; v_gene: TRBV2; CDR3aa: ASSGGYSVTYNEQF
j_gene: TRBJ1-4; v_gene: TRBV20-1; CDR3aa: SASPLTGWGEKLF